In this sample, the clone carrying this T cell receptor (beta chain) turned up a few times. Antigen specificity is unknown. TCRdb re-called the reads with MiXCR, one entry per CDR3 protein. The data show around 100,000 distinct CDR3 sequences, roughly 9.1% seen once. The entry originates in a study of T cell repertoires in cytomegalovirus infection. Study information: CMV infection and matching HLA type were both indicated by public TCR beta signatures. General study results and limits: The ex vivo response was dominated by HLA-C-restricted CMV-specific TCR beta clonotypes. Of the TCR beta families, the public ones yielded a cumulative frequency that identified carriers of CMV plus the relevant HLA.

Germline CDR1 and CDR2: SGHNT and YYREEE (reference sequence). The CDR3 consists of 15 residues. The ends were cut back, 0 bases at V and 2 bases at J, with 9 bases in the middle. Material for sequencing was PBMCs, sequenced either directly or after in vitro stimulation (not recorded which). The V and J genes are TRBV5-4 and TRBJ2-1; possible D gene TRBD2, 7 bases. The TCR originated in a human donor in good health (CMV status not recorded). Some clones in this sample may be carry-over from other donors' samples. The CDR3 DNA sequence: TGTGCCAGCAGCTTGGCGGGGGGCGCCTACAATGAGCAGTTCTTC. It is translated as CASSLAGGAYNEQFF.